These 29 T cell receptor beta chains share one sample of origin, sequenced in a study of T cells in Graves' hyperthyroidism and ophthalmopathy. Using RNA transcripts as the source, TCR beta CDR3 regions were amplified. First-round RT-PCR with HTBI primers amplified the TCR CDR3 region. TCRdb redid the calling of the multiplex PCR reads with MiXCR, one entry per CDR3 protein. This table has about 610,000 distinct CDR3 sequences, roughly 14% appearing once. Sample: blood. Receptor source: a woman between 40 and 55 years old with Graves' ophthalmopathy.

This clonotype was seen many times. This chain links TRBV11-2 with TRBJ2-5; 8 bases are a match to TRBD1. The V segment lost 1 base and the J segment 4 bases; nucleotides outside the gene matches: 8. This CDR3 region has 16 residues. The germline CDR1 and CDR2 sequences are SGHAT and FQNNGV. DNA for the CDR3: TGTGCCAGCAGCTTAGGAGCCCAGGGGGCAAGAGAGACCCAGTACTTC. This codes for CASSLGAQGARETQYF.

This clonotype was counted only a few times. The rearrangement links TRBV7-8 to TRBJ2-5; D unresolved. Germline V gives CDR1 SGHVS, CDR2 FQNEAQ. CDR3 length equals 17 residues. Trimming took 4 bases from V and 5 from J, leaving 23 bases between them. CDR3 nucleotide sequence: TGTGCCAGCAGCTCCCGGACGACCGTTGGATGGGATGAGACCCAGTACTTC. It codes for CASSSRTTVGWDETQYF.

This clonotype has a count of ten or more. This chain links TRBV5-1 with TRBJ2-7; 9 bases fit TRBD2. CDR3 size: 14 residues. CDR1 SGHRS and CDR2 YFSETQ come from the germline V gene. The V segment lost 4 bases and the J segment 7 bases; nucleotides outside the gene matches: 9. CDR3: CASSTGLAVREQYF. The CDR3 DNA reads TGCGCCAGCAGCACGGGACTAGCTGTACGGGAGCAGTACTTC.

Ten or more counts support this clonotype. A single base separates this from a much larger clone, so it may be a read error. The chain links TRBV7-2 to TRBJ2-7; 9 bases are a match to TRBD2. The CDR3 has 14 amino acids. V lost 5 bases, J lost 1 base, and 3 bases stayed unmatched. Per the germline V gene, CDR1 is SGHTA and CDR2 is FQGNSA. The CDR3 loop is CASSETSGSYEQYF. CDR3 bases: TGTGCCAGCAGCGAGACTAGCGGTTCCTACGAGCAGTACTTC.

This clonotype was observed many times. The chain couples TRBV6-2 or TRBV6-3 to TRBJ2-2, with no clear D. V was cut by 5 bases and J by 1 base, with 8 bases left in between. The CDR3 extends over 14 amino acids. Germline values: CDR1 MNHEY, CDR2 SVGEGT. The CDR3 bases are TGTGCCAGCAGTGGATTGATGAACACCGGGGAGCTGTTTTTT. This translates into CASSGLMNTGELFF.

This clonotype showed up many times. CDR3 amino acids: CASSRGQGLDEQYF. CDR3 DNA sequence: TGTGCCAGCAGCCGAGGACAGGGGCTCGACGAGCAGTACTTC. The rearrangement links TRBV3-1 to TRBJ2-7; 9 bases align to TRBD1. The CDR3 loop spans 14 amino acids. The germline V gene has CDR1 LGHDT and CDR2 YNNKEL (reference sequence). V shed 4 bases, J shed 5 bases, and the junction held 6 bases outside the gene matches.

This clonotype has a count of ten or more. The chain employs TRBV20-1 and TRBJ2-5; the D is unclear. V was shortened by 1 base and J by 5 bases, with 5 bases between the two germline ends. The CDR3 totals 11 residues. Germline loops: CDR1 DFQATT, CDR2 SNEGSKA (reference sequence). The CDR3 sequence: CSARVAETQYF. The CDR3 nucleotides read TGCAGTGCTAGAGTCGCTGAGACCCAGTACTTC.

This clonotype came up many times. V is TRBV4-2 and J is TRBJ2-1, with a tentative D call TRBD1 (5 bases). V was cut by 0 bases and J by 12 bases, with 18 bases left in between. This CDR3 is built from 15 residues. Germline values: CDR1 LGHNA, CDR2 YNFKEQ. This CDR3 is CASSQDGAQLGLQFF. Written as DNA, the CDR3 is TGTGCCAGCAGCCAAGATGGGGCCCAGCTCGGCCTGCAGTTCTTC.

This clonotype was seen at least ten times. The chain links TRBV7-9 to TRBJ2-5, with TRBD1 matching over 7 bases. This CDR3 has 13 residues. V trimming: 5 bases; J trimming: 5 bases; junction bases outside the gene matches: 5. Germline V gene data show CDR1 as SEHNR and CDR2 as FQNEAQ (reference sequence). In nucleotides, the CDR3 is TGTGCCAGCAGCATTACAGGGGAGGAGACCCAGTACTTC. It translates to CASSITGEETQYF.

The table lists this clonotype with many counts. The chain combines TRBV30 with TRBJ1-6, with D perhaps matching TRBD1 (5 bases). The V end was cut by 0 bases, the J end by 10 bases, with 10 bases between. This CDR3 has 13 residues. In germline, CDR1 is GTSNPN, CDR2 SVGIG (reference sequence). CDR3 residues: CAWSVLGRSPLHF. CDR3 bases: TGTGCCTGGAGTGTACTGGGGCGATCACCCCTCCACTTT.

This clonotype was counted at least ten times. The rearrangement joins TRBV7-2 to TRBJ2-5; unclear D gene. CDR1 and CDR2 from the germline V gene are SGHTA and FQGNSA. Trimming stripped 7 bases from V and 1 base from J, with 10 bases between. This CDR3 comprises 13 residues. The chain's CDR3 is CASTLYIQETQYF. CDR3 nucleotide sequence: TGTGCCAGCACCCTGTACATCCAAGAGACCCAGTACTTC.

In this sample, this clonotype turned up many times. J is TRBJ1-1 and V is TRBV11-1; D may be TRBD1 (6 bases). There are 16 residues in the CDR3. Germline CDR1 is SGHAT and CDR2 is FQDESV (reference sequence). Trimming left V 4 bases short and J 1 base short, with 16 bases between. CDR3 in DNA: TGTGCCAGCAGCTCCCTGTTCAGGGGAGCGAACACTGAAGCTTTCTTT. As protein: CASSSLFRGANTEAFF.

The chain has TRBV12-3 or TRBV12-4 and TRBJ2-5; no clear D. CDR3 length equals 12 residues. V was pared by 3 bases and J by 5 bases, with 7 bases between. The CDR3 spells CASSFPWETQYF. The CDR3 DNA is TGTGCCAGCAGTTTCCCCTGGGAGACCCAGTACTTC.

The chain couples TRBV12-3 or TRBV12-4 to TRBJ2-7; a possible D gene is TRBD2 (5 bases). The V and J ends lost 5 bases and 3 bases respectively, with 14 bases between them. This CDR3 has 14 residues. CDR3 in DNA: TGTGCCAGCAGTCCCGGACTCCAGAGCTACGAGCAGTACTTC. It is translated as CASSPGLQSYEQYF.

This clonotype has only a few counts. The rearrangement links TRBV12-3 or TRBV12-4 to TRBJ2-6, with D unresolved. The CDR3 runs 16 residues. The V gene lost 5 bases and the J gene lost 0 bases, with 11 bases spanning the gap. The CDR3 DNA reads TGTGCCAGCAGTCTTATAATTGGCTCTGGGGCCAACGTCCTGACTTTC. Encoded protein: CASSLIIGSGANVLTF.

This clonotype was counted ten times or more. This rearrangement joins TRBV7-3 to TRBJ1-2; 9 nucleotides line up with TRBD1. Germline V gene lookup returns CDR1 SGHTA and CDR2 FQGTGA. Germline trimming cut 2 bases from V and 3 bases from J; bases unmatched to any gene: 4. The CDR3 totals 15 residues. The CDR3 region has the DNA TGTGCCAGCAGCTTATCGACAGGGGGGGACTATGGCTACACCTTC. Translated, it gives CASSLSTGGDYGYTF.

There are many counts of this clonotype. The chain couples TRBV28 to TRBJ2-7; TRBD2 aligns across 8 bases. Germline V gives CDR1 MDHEN, CDR2 SYDVKM. The V segment lost 5 bases and the J segment 5 bases; nucleotides outside the gene matches: 11. The CDR3 consists of 15 residues. CDR3 bases: TGTGCCAGCAGTGAGCCCGGGACTAGATTTAACGAGCAGTACTTC. This sequence encodes CASSEPGTRFNEQYF.

This clonotype was picked up a small number of times. CDR3 residues: CASSIGEKLFF. CDR3 nucleotide sequence: TGTGCCAGCAGCATAGGGGAAAAACTGTTTTTT. This chain uses TRBV7-9 with TRBJ1-4; D unresolved. V shed 5 bases and J shed 8 bases, with 6 bases lying between them. The CDR3 sequence is 11 residues long. Germline assignment: CDR1 SEHNR and CDR2 FQNEAQ (reference sequence).

This clonotype was seen at least ten times. The chain recombines TRBV7-2 with TRBJ2-1, with TRBD1 matching over 12 bases. Germline trimming cut 6 bases from V and 7 bases from J; bases unmatched to any gene: 7. This CDR3 is built from 15 residues. The germline V gene encodes CDR1 SGHTA and CDR2 FQGNSA. The CDR3 coding sequence is TGTGCCAGCAGTGGGACAGGGGGCGCCTTGAATGAGCAGTTCTTC. Its protein is CASSGTGGALNEQFF.

The chain carries TRBV7-2 and TRBJ2-7, with 11 bases identical to TRBD2. V lost 7 bases to trimming and J lost 7 bases; unmatched junction nucleotides: 12. This CDR3 contains 15 residues. The germline gives CDR1 SGHTA, CDR2 FQGNSA. DNA for the CDR3: TGTGCCAGCACCCCTCTTAGCGGGAGGGCGGAGGAGCAGTACTTC. Encoded protein: CASTPLSGRAEEQYF.

J is TRBJ2-2 and V is TRBV18; 10 nucleotides line up with TRBD2. Per the germline V gene, CDR1 is KGHSH and CDR2 is LQKENI. Unmatched junction bases numbered 11, after V lost 4 bases and J lost 3 bases. The CDR3 spans 18 residues. The CDR3 DNA sequence: TGTGCCAGCTCACGTACGACTAGCGGGCTATATGACACCGGGGAGCTGTTTTTT. This sequence encodes CASSRTTSGLYDTGELFF.

The table lists this clonotype with many counts. The chain has TRBV12-3 or TRBV12-4 and TRBJ2-7; D may be TRBD2 (6 bases). The CDR3 sequence is 13 residues long. Between the trimmed V and J ends, which lost 3 bases and 4 bases, there was a span of 10 bases. The CDR3: CASSFRESYEQYF. Here the CDR3 DNA reads TGTGCCAGCAGTTTCCGGGAGTCGTACGAGCAGTACTTC.

This clonotype was observed a few times. The CDR3 DNA sequence: TGCGCCAGCAGCCAAGAATATTGGGACTCTTTGTACTTC. It translates to CASSQEYWDSLYF. V gene TRBV4-3 combines with J gene TRBJ2-7; weak D call: TRBD2 (6 bases). Trimming removed 0 bases from V and 12 bases from J, with 15 bases in between. Germline V lookup: CDR1 LGHNA, CDR2 YSLEER. This CDR3 is built from 13 residues.

This clonotype was seen at least ten times. The chain links TRBV7-2 to TRBJ1-5; D is possibly TRBD1 (5 bases). Per the germline V gene, CDR1 is SGHTA and CDR2 is FQGNSA. CDR3 size: 15 residues. V lost 1 base and J 2 bases, leaving 9 bases between the germline ends. The CDR3: CASSLVTGGNQPQHF. Written as DNA, the CDR3 is TGTGCCAGCAGCTTAGTAACAGGTGGCAATCAGCCCCAGCATTTT.

The chain is built from TRBV20-1 and TRBJ2-7, with D unresolved. V lost 0 bases to trimming and J lost 6 bases, with 9 bases between them. CDR3 size: 12 residues. The germline CDR1 and CDR2 sequences are DFQATT and SNEGSKA (reference sequence). CDR3 DNA: TGCAGTGCTAGAGATCAGGTTGTCGAGCAGTACTTC. It translates to CSARDQVVEQYF.

Concerning this clonotype itself: This clone may be a read error of a much larger clone one base away. The CDR3 spells CSAGRGGGGGELFF. CDR3 in DNA: TGCAGTGCTGGTCGGGGCGGGGGAGGAGGGGAGCTGTTTTTT. The rearrangement uses TRBV20-1 and TRBJ2-2; 7 bases are a match to TRBD2. CDR1 DFQATT and CDR2 SNEGSKA come from the germline V gene (reference sequence). This CDR3 has 14 residues. V shed 5 bases and J 8 bases; nucleotides not matched to a gene: 11.

This clonotype showed up many times. This sequence joins TRBV28 and TRBJ1-5; D unclear. Trimming took 2 bases from V and 4 from J, leaving 12 bases between them. The CDR3 runs to 15 residues. CDR1 and CDR2 from the germline V gene are MDHEN and SYDVKM. CDR3: CASSLEGGRNQPQHF. In DNA, the CDR3 is TGTGCCAGCAGTTTAGAAGGAGGTAGGAATCAGCCCCAGCATTTT.

Many counts were recorded for this clonotype. The chain combines TRBV20-1 with TRBJ2-4; TRBD1 is a possible D gene (6 bases). The CDR3 is 13 amino acids. CDR1 is DFQATT and CDR2 is SNEGSKA in the germline V gene (reference sequence). V was cut by 5 bases and J by 8 bases, with 16 bases left in between. Written as DNA, the CDR3 is TGCAGTGCTCAACAGGGAGCGGTGGACATTCAGTACTTC. Protein sequence: CSAQQGAVDIQYF.

The sample holds many counts of this clonotype. The chain employs TRBV7-8 and TRBJ2-7; perhaps TRBD2 as D (5 bases). The CDR3 totals 16 residues. The ends were cut back, 0 bases at V and 1 base at J, with 13 bases in the middle. The germline V gene encodes CDR1 SGHVS and CDR2 FQNEAQ. The CDR3 reads CASSLATGRRSYEQYF. In DNA, the CDR3 is TGTGCCAGCAGCTTAGCAACCGGCCGGAGGTCCTACGAGCAGTACTTC.